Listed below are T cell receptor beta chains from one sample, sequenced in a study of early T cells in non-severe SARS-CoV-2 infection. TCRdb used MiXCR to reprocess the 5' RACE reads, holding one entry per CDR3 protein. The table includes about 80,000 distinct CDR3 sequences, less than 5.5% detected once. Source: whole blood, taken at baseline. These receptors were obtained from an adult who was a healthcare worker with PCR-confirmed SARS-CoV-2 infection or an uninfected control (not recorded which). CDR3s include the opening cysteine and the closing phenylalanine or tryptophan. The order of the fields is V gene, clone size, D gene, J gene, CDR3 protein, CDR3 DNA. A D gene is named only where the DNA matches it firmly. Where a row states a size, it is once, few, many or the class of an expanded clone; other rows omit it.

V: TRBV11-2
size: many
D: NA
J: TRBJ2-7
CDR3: CASSQVIEQYF
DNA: TGTGCCAGCAGCCAGGTGATCGAGCAGTACTTC

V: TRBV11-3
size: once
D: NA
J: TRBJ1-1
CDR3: CASSLGGSRGNTEAFF
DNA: TGTGCCAGCAGCCTTGGTGGATCACGGGGGAACACTGAAGCTTTCTTT

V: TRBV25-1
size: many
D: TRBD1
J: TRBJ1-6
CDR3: CASSLDRVDSPLHF
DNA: TGTGCCAGCAGTTTAGACAGGGTTGATTCACCCCTCCACTTT

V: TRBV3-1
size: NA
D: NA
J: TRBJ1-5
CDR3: CASSQSSRDQPQHF
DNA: TGTGCCAGCAGCCAATCGAGCCGGGATCAGCCCCAGCATTTT

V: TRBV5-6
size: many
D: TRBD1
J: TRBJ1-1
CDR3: CASSRRDRGTEAFF
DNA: TGTGCCAGCAGCCGTCGGGACAGGGGGACTGAAGCTTTCTTT

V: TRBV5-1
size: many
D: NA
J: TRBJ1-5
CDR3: CASSLTGGSNQPQHF
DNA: TGCGCCAGCAGCTTGACAGGTGGAAGCAATCAGCCCCAGCATTTT

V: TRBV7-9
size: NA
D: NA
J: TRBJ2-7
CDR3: CASSARLEQYF
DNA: TGTGCCAGCAGCGCCCGGCTCGAGCAGTACTTC

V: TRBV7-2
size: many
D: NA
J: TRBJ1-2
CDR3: CASSLVRNYGYTF
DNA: TGTGCCAGCAGCTTGGTCAGAAACTATGGCTACACCTTC

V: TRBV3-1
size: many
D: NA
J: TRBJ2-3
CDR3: CASSHLGGSASTDTQYF
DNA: TGTGCCAGCAGCCATCTAGGGGGATCGGCTAGCACAGATACGCAGTATTTT

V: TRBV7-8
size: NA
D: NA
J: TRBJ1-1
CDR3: CASSLEVGRITEAFF
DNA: TGTGCCAGCAGCTTAGAGGTGGGGCGGATCACTGAAGCTTTCTTT

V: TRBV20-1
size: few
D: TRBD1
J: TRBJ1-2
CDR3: CSASRYRGNNYGYTF
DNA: TGCAGTGCTAGTCGTTACAGGGGTAATAACTATGGCTACACCTTC

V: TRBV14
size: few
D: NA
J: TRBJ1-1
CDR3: CASSLLAGTEAFF
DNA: TGTGCCAGCAGCCTGCTAGCCGGGACGGAAGCTTTCTTT

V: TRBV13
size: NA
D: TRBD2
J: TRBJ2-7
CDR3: CASSIAGGVRNEQYF
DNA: TGTGCCAGCAGCATAGCGGGAGGGGTAAGGAACGAGCAGTACTTC

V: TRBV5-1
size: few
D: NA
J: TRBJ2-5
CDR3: CASSLASDSQETQYF
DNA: TGCGCCAGCAGCTTGGCCTCGGACAGCCAAGAGACCCAGTACTTC

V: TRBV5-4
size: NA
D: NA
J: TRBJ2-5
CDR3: CASSLFQETQYF
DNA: TGTGCCAGCAGCTTGTTCCAAGAGACCCAGTACTTC

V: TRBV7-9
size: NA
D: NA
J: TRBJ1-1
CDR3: CASSLVGQRGTEAFF
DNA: TGTGCCAGCAGCTTAGTAGGCCAGCGGGGGACTGAAGCTTTCTTT

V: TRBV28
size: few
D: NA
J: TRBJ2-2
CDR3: CAIPRSENTGELFF
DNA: TGTGCCATCCCCCGGTCAGAGAACACCGGGGAGCTGTTTTTT

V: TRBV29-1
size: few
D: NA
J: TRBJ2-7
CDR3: CSVGQSSYEQYF
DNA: TGCAGCGTAGGACAGTCTTCCTACGAGCAGTACTTC

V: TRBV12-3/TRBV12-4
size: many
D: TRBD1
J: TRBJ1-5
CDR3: CASVGGQHNQPQHF
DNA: TGTGCCAGCGTGGGGGGACAGCACAATCAGCCCCAGCATTTT

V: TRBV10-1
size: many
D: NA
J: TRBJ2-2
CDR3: CASRLKRRTPGELFF
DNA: TGCGCCAGCAGGTTAAAGCGGCGAACACCGGGGGAGCTGTTTTTT

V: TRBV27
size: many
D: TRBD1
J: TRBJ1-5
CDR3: CASIRRDRDQNNQPQHF
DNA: TGTGCCAGCATCCGCCGGGACAGGGACCAGAACAATCAGCCCCAGCATTTT

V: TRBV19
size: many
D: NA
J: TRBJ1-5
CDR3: CASIGVEGNQPQHF
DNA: TGTGCCAGTATAGGGGTAGAAGGCAATCAGCCCCAGCATTTT

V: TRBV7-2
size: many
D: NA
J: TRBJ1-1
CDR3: CASSLRANTEAFF
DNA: TGTGCCAGCAGCCTAAGGGCCAACACTGAAGCTTTCTTT

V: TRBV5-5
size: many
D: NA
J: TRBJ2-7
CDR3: CASSRTPMFSYEQYF
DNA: TGTGCCAGCAGCCGCACCCCGATGTTTTCCTACGAGCAGTACTTC

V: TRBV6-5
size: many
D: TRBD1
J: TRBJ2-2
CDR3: CASTPLGDRLNTGELFF
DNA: TGTGCCAGCACACCCCTCGGGGACAGACTCAACACCGGGGAGCTGTTTTTT

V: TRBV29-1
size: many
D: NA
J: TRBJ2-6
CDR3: CSADTSGANVLTF
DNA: TGCAGCGCTGACACCTCTGGGGCCAACGTCCTGACTTTC

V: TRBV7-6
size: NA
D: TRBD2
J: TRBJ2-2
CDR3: CASSLETGGNTGELFF
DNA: TGTGCCAGCAGCTTAGAGACGGGAGGGAACACCGGGGAGCTGTTTTTT

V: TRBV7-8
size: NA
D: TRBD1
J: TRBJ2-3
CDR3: CASSATRDRAGTDTQYF
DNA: TGTGCCAGCAGCGCGACCCGTGACAGGGCGGGCACAGATACGCAGTATTTT

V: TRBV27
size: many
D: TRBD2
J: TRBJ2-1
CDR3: CASIPTGLAGSEQFF
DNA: TGTGCCAGCATCCCCACAGGCCTAGCGGGTTCTGAGCAGTTCTTC

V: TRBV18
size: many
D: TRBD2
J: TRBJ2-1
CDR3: CASSPRAASGIPYNEQFF
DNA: TGTGCCAGCTCACCACGAGCGGCTAGCGGGATTCCATACAATGAGCAGTTCTTC

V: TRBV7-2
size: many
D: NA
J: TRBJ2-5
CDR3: CASSSDPKGETQYF
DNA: TGTGCCAGCAGCAGCGACCCAAAAGGGGAGACCCAGTACTTC

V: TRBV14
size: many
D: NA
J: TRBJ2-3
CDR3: CASSQVTERFTSTDTQYF
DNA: TGTGCCAGCAGCCAAGTGACAGAGCGGTTTACTAGCACAGATACGCAGTATTTT

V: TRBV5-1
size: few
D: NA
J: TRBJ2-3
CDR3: CASSIDTSTDTQYF
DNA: TGCGCCAGCAGCATAGACACTAGCACAGATACGCAGTATTTT

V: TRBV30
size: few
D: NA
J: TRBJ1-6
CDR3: CAWSGAANSPLHF
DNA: TGTGCCTGGAGTGGGGCGGCGAATTCACCCCTCCACTTT

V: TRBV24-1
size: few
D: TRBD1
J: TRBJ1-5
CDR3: CATSAGTGTQPQHF
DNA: TGTGCCACCAGTGCCGGGACAGGGACTCAGCCCCAGCATTTT

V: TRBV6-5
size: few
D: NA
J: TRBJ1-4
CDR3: CASRSFRGGDEKLFF
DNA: TGTGCCAGCAGGTCCTTCAGGGGCGGGGATGAAAAACTGTTTTTT

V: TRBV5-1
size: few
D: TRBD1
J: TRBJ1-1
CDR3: CASSLIRQGGNTEAFF
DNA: TGCGCCAGCAGCTTAATCCGACAGGGAGGTAACACTGAAGCTTTCTTT

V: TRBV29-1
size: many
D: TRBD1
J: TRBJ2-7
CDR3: CSDTRDRGPSYEQYF
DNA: TGCAGCGACACCCGGGACAGGGGGCCCTCCTACGAGCAGTACTTC